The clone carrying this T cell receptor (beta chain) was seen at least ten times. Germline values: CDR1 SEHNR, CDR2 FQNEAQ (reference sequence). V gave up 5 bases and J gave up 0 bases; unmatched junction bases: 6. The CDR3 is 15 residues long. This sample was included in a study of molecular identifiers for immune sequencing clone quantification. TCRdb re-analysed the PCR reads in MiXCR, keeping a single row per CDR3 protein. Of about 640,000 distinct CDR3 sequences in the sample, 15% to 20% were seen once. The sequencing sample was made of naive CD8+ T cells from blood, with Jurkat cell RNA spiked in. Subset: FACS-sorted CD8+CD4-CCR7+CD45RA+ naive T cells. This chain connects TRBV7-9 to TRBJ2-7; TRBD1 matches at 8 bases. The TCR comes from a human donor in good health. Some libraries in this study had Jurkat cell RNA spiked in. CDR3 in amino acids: CASSPRTGNSYEQYF. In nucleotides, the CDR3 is TGTGCCAGCAGCCCCCGGACAGGGAACTCCTACGAGCAGTACTTC.